The clone carrying this T cell receptor beta chain was observed a few times. Antigen specificity is unknown. Expressed TCRB transcripts were sequenced after all isolated RNA was converted to cDNA. Reads from naive, central memory and regulatory T cell samples averaged about 3.8 million. TCRdb's copy holds only in-frame clones and misses some; the assay was immunoSEQ multiplex PCR. The data hold 300,000 or so clones, with 6.5% to 10% observed a single time. The entry originates in a study of beta chain features in type 1 diabetes. Germline V gives CDR1 SEHNR, CDR2 FQNEAQ (reference sequence). Deletions cut 2 bases from V and 2 bases from J, with 12 bases between. The CDR3 covers 15 residues. Study-level points and caveats: cDNA-based reads could over-represent cells with high TCR expression.

What was sequenced was central memory CD4+ T cells from blood. The clonotype originates from a young woman in good health. The V call is TRBV7-9, the J call TRBJ1-1, with D perhaps matching TRBD1 (6 bases). The DNA of the CDR3 is TGTGCCAGCAGCTTAATGCGGACAGCTAACACTGAAGCTTTCTTT. Residues: CASSLMRTANTEAFF.